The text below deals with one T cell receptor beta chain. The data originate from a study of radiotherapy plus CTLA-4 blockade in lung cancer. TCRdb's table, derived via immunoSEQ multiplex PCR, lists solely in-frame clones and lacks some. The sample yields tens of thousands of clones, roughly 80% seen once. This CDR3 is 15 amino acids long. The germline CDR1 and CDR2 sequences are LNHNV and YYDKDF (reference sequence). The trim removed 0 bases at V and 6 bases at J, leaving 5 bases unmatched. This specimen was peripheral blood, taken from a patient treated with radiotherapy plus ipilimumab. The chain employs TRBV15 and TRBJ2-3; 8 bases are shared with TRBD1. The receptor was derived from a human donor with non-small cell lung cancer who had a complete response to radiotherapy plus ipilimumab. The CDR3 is CATSREGQGRDTQYF. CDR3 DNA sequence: TGTGCCACCAGCAGAGAAGGACAGGGCAGGGATACGCAGTATTTT.